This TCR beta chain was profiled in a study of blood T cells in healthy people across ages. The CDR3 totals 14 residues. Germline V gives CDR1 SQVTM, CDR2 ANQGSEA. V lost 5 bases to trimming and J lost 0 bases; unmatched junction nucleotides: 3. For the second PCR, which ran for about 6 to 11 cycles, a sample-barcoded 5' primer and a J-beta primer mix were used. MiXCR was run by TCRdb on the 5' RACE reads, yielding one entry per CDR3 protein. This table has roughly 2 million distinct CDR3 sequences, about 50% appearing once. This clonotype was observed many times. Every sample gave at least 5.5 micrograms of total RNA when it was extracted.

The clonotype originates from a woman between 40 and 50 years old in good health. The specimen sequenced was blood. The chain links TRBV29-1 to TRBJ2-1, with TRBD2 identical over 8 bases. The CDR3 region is CSVIGGASYNEQFF. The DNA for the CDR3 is TGCAGCGTTATCGGGGGGGCCTCCTACAATGAGCAGTTCTTC.